Listed here are 29 T cell receptor beta chains from one sample, sequenced in a study of CXCR3-negative and CXCR3-positive naive CD8 T cells. Preparation of TRB cDNA libraries relied on 5' RACE carrying UMI labels. Reanalyzing the 5' RACE reads, TCRdb keeps one entry per CDR3 protein, without DNA. In total, the table holds 50,000 to 75,000 distinct CDR3 sequences. Sequencing input: naive CXCR3- CD8+ T cells from blood. Subset of the sample: CD45RO-CCR7+CD27+CD95- naive CD8+ T cells lacking CXCR3 (TNR3-). All receptors come from a human donor in good health. Some clones in this sample may be carry-over from other donors' samples.

V and J are TRBV29-1 and TRBJ2-3. Germline V gene lookup returns CDR1 SQVTM and CDR2 ANQGSEA. There are 14 residues in the CDR3. The CDR3 protein is CSVELELSTDTQYF.

The J gene is TRBJ2-7, the V gene TRBV25-1; the D call of TRBD2 rests on TCRdb alone, since no DNA is present to check it. The CDR3 is made up of 15 amino acids. The germline V gene has CDR1 MGHDK and CDR2 SYGVNS. CDR3: CASSAPPGLVGEQYF.

The V and J genes are TRBV3-1 and TRBJ2-1; the TCRdb D gene call, TRBD2, has no DNA to confirm it. The CDR3 has 18 residues. Germline V gene lookup returns CDR1 LGHDT and CDR2 YNNKEL (reference sequence). The CDR3 protein is CASSQPGTSPIPQDEQFF.

The rearrangement uses TRBV14 and TRBJ2-6; the D gene TCRdb calls, TRBD1, cannot be checked with no DNA. CDR3 length: 17 residues. CDR1 SGHDN and CDR2 FVKESK come from the germline V gene. Here the CDR3 reads CASSPRTGPPGANVLTF.

CDR3 loop: CASSLTANYGYTF. This chain joins TRBV27 and TRBJ1-2. Germline values: CDR1 MNHEY, CDR2 SMNVEV (reference sequence). The CDR3 is 13 residues long.

The chain recombines TRBV28 with TRBJ2-3; TCRdb's D call of TRBD2 is untestable without DNA. The CDR3 loop spans 16 amino acids. Per the germline V gene, CDR1 is MDHEN and CDR2 is SYDVKM. The CDR3 reads CASFGLAGDVTDTQYF.

This sequence joins TRBV20-1 and TRBJ1-1; TCRdb gives TRBD1 as the D gene, but with no DNA this cannot be confirmed. The CDR3 has 14 residues. Germline-derived CDR1 and CDR2 are DFQATT and SNEGSKA (reference sequence). This chain's CDR3 is CSARERDRDTEAFF.

V usage is TRBV29-1 and J usage is TRBJ2-1; TCRdb lists TRBD1, though no DNA is available to test this call. Germline V gene sequence: CDR1 SQVTM, CDR2 ANQGSEA. CDR3 length: 11 residues. This chain's CDR3 is CSVALDRVLFF.

The chain links TRBV3-1 to TRBJ2-7; TCRdb lists TRBD1, though no DNA is available to test this call. Germline lookup yields CDR1 LGHDT and CDR2 YNNKEL (reference sequence). The CDR3 totals 15 residues. CDR3 residues: CASSPSRDTDYEQYF.

This sequence joins TRBV29-1 and TRBJ2-3; without DNA, the TCRdb call of TRBD1 cannot be checked. The length of the CDR3 is 14 residues. Germline V gives CDR1 SQVTM, CDR2 ANQGSEA. CDR3 loop: CRVEQGLSTDTQYF.

The chain uses TRBV20-1 and TRBJ1-3; there is no DNA to check the TCRdb D call of TRBD1. The germline CDR1 and CDR2 sequences are DFQATT and SNEGSKA (reference sequence). CDR3 size: 13 residues. Here the CDR3 reads CSAPRDSWNTIYF.

The genes are TRBV29-1 and TRBJ1-2; TCRdb names TRBD1, which stays unverified in the absence of DNA. This CDR3 has 13 amino acids. Germline CDR1 and CDR2: SQVTM and ANQGSEA. The CDR3 loop reads CSAPGQGDYGYTF.

The V and J genes are TRBV27 and TRBJ2-1. The CDR3 has 12 amino acids. In germline, CDR1 is MNHEY, CDR2 SMNVEV (reference sequence). The CDR3 protein is CASSLSGNEQFF.

The gene calls are TRBV28 and TRBJ2-1; with no DNA, the TCRdb D assignment of TRBD2 cannot be verified. The CDR3 has 15 residues. Germline V gives CDR1 MDHEN, CDR2 SYDVKM. CDR3 sequence reads: CASSPGLAGRGEQFF. Together with reference TRBV28 and TRBJ2-1, the CDR3 gives the full variable domain: DVKVTQSSRYLVKRTGEKVFLECVQDMDHENMFWYRQDPGLGLRLIYFSYDVKMKEKGDIPEGYSVSREKKERFSLILESASTNQTSMYLCASSPGLAGRGEQFFGPGTRLTVL.

The chain recombines TRBV29-1 with TRBJ2-7; TCRdb's D call of TRBD2 is untestable without DNA. The germline V gene encodes CDR1 SQVTM and CDR2 ANQGSEA. The CDR3 is 16 amino acids. The CDR3 sequence: CSVVLTSGGSSYEQYF.

The V gene is TRBV12-3 or TRBV12-4, the J gene TRBJ1-2; TCRdb names TRBD1, which stays unverified in the absence of DNA. The CDR3 contains 16 residues. The CDR3 loop is CASSQTTYHRGYGYTF.

The chain recombines TRBV28 with TRBJ2-5. Germline values: CDR1 MDHEN, CDR2 SYDVKM. CDR3 length: 12 residues. The CDR3 region is CASSAIQETQYF.

This rearrangement joins TRBV29-1 to TRBJ2-1; TCRdb returns TRBD2, unconfirmable since there is no DNA. This CDR3 comprises 14 residues. Germline V gene lookup returns CDR1 SQVTM and CDR2 ANQGSEA. CDR3 sequence: CSVESPRGSDEQFF.

V usage is TRBV14 and J usage is TRBJ2-2. CDR1 and CDR2 from the germline V gene are SGHDN and FVKESK. The CDR3 totals 14 residues. This CDR3 is CASSQEWDTGELFF. Filled out from reference TRBV14 and TRBJ2-2, the complete variable domain reads EAGVTQFPSHSVIEKGQTVTLRCDPISGHDNLYWYRRVMGKEIKFLLHFVKESKQDESGMPNNRFLAERTGGTYSTLKVQPAELEDSGVYFCASSQEWDTGELFFGEGSRLTVL.

The chain couples TRBV6-4 to TRBJ1-1. Germline V gene data show CDR1 as MRHNA and CDR2 as SNTAGT. This CDR3 spans 13 amino acids. Here the CDR3 reads CASSDGENTEAFF.

The gene calls are TRBV5-5 and TRBJ1-5; with no DNA, the TCRdb D assignment of TRBD1 cannot be verified. This CDR3 has 15 amino acids. Germline V lookup: CDR1 SGHKS, CDR2 YYEKEE (reference sequence). This CDR3 reads CASSLGTGGSQPQHF. The full variable domain, rest sourced from reference TRBV5-5 and TRBJ1-5, is DAGVTQSPTHLIKTRGQQVTLRCSPISGHKSVSWYQQVLGQGPQFIFQYYEKEERGRGNFPDRFSARQFPNYSSELNVNALLLGDSALYLCASSLGTGGSQPQHFGDGTRLSIL.

The chain has TRBV29-1 and TRBJ1-3; TCRdb returns TRBD1, unconfirmable since there is no DNA. Germline V gene sequence: CDR1 SQVTM, CDR2 ANQGSEA. The CDR3 is 14 residues long. CDR3 loop: CSVVDPLVRNTIYF.

The rearrangement links TRBV27 to TRBJ2-1; TCRdb names TRBD1, which stays unverified in the absence of DNA. The CDR3 totals 16 residues. Germline V gives CDR1 MNHEY, CDR2 SMNVEV (reference sequence). The CDR3 sequence is CASSFPNQGGANEQFF.

The CDR3: CSVVRDSTGELFF. The chain employs TRBV29-1 and TRBJ2-2; TCRdb's D call of TRBD1 is untestable without DNA. This CDR3 region has 13 residues. Germline V gene sequence: CDR1 SQVTM, CDR2 ANQGSEA.

V is TRBV5-8 and J is TRBJ2-5; TCRdb reports TRBD2, a call that lacks DNA to check it against. The CDR3 length is 15 residues. Germline CDR1 reads SGHTS; CDR2 reads YDEGEE. The CDR3 spells CASSLFLAGRETQYF.

J is TRBJ1-1 and V is TRBV12-3 or TRBV12-4; without DNA, the TCRdb call of TRBD1 cannot be checked. The CDR3 is made up of 16 amino acids. The CDR3 sequence: CASRSPHRGPHTEAFF.

This chain connects TRBV5-6 to TRBJ1-2; TCRdb outputs TRBD1, but without DNA this stays unchecked. This CDR3 region has 14 residues. CDR1 is SGHDT, CDR2 YYEEEE, per germline. CDR3 region: CASSPVADRDGYTF. Based on the CDR3 plus reference TRBV5-6 and TRBJ1-2, the full variable domain is DAGVTQSPTHLIKTRGQQVTLRCSPKSGHDTVSWYQQALGQGPQFIFQYYEEEERQRGNFPDRFSGHQFPNYSSELNVNALLLGDSALYLCASSPVADRDGYTFGSGTRLTVV.

The genes are TRBV28 and TRBJ2-7; TCRdb outputs TRBD2, but without DNA this stays unchecked. Germline CDR1 reads MDHEN; CDR2 reads SYDVKM. CDR3 size: 15 residues. CDR3: CASSYPRTRDYEQYF.

The chain combines TRBV11-2 with TRBJ2-1; absent DNA, TCRdb's TRBD1 call cannot be checked. CDR1 is SGHAT, CDR2 FQNNGV, per germline. CDR3 length: 15 amino acids. The CDR3 sequence is CASTGEGGPVNEQFF.